The 32 T cell receptor beta chains reported below all come from one sample, sequenced in a study of OX40 agonist ivuxolimab in advanced cancers. The protocol was immunoSEQ multiplex PCR, while the TCRdb copy is restricted to in-frame clones and leaves out a portion. This table holds some 25,000 clones, roughly three quarters found once. Sequenced here: CD4+ or CD8+ T cells sorted from blood, sampled in a trial of the OX40 agonist ivuxolimab. The receptors derive from an adult with an advanced solid tumor such as melanoma, head and neck, liver or kidney cancer.

The rearrangement links TRBV20-1 to TRBJ1-2; 7 bases match TRBD1. The CDR3 covers 11 residues. Per the germline V gene, CDR1 is DFQATT and CDR2 is SNEGSKA (reference sequence). CDR3 region: CRGDREGGYTF. CDR3 nucleotide sequence: TGCAGGGGCGACAGGGAAGGAGGCTACACCTTC.

This rearrangement joins TRBV4-3 to TRBJ2-7; a weak D match, TRBD1 (7 bases). The CDR3 totals 15 residues. Per germline, CDR1 LGHNA and CDR2 YSLEER. The ends were cut back, 1 base at V and 4 bases at J, with 14 bases in the middle. DNA for the CDR3: TGCGCCAGCAGCCAAGGTGCGGGACAGAGATACGAGCAGTACTTC. Translating it yields CASSQGAGQRYEQYF.

This clone was detected once. This sequence joins TRBV10-3 and TRBJ2-3; D remains ambiguous. CDR3 length: 14 amino acids. Germline loops: CDR1 ENHRY, CDR2 SYGVKD. V was pared by 8 bases and J by 0 bases, with 12 bases between. The CDR3: CAIASSASTDTQYF. CDR3 DNA: TGTGCCATCGCGTCGAGCGCAAGCACAGATACGCAGTATTTT.

This chain joins TRBV14 and TRBJ1-4; 7 bases fit TRBD1. V lost 5 bases to trimming and J lost 7 bases; unmatched junction nucleotides: 7. CDR3 length: 14 amino acids. The V gene's germline CDR1 is SGHDN and CDR2 FVKESK. The CDR3 protein is CASSTGARSEKLFF. In DNA form, the CDR3 reads TGTGCCAGCAGCACAGGGGCCAGAAGTGAAAAACTGTTTTTT.

DNA of the CDR3: TGTGCCAGCAGCTTGGGCAGGGGCGGACTTGAAGAGACCCAGTACTTC. Its protein is CASSLGRGGLEETQYF. The gene calls are TRBV5-8 and TRBJ2-5, with D perhaps TRBD1 (6 bases). CDR1 is SGHTS, CDR2 YDEGEE, per germline. The CDR3 loop spans 16 amino acids. Trimming removed 0 bases at V and 3 bases at J, with 15 bases between.

The chain has TRBV6-5 and TRBJ1-4; TRBD1 might be the D (5 bases). V lost 3 bases, J lost 3 bases, and 11 bases lay in between. The CDR3 runs to 15 residues. Germline CDR1 and CDR2: MNHEY and SVGAGI. The CDR3 DNA reads TGTGCCAGCAGTTATCGGGCAGGGTCTAATGAAAAACTGTTTTTT. It is translated as CASSYRAGSNEKLFF.

This chain links TRBV6-1 with TRBJ2-6; D uncertain. V lost 2 bases, J lost 4 bases, and 6 bases lay in between. CDR1 is MNHNS and CDR2 is SASEGT in the germline V gene. CDR3 length equals 14 residues. The CDR3 DNA reads TGTGCCAGCAGTGAAAAAACCGGGGCCAACGTCCTGACTTTC. Translation gives CASSEKTGANVLTF.

The chain uses TRBV5-1 and TRBJ1-4; a possible D gene is TRBD1 (5 bases). The CDR3 has 17 amino acids. Germline V CDR1 and CDR2: SGHRS, YFSETQ. V was pared by 5 bases and J by 4 bases, with 21 bases between. The CDR3, as DNA: TGCGCCAGCAGTTCCCTCCCTCCAGGGCTTGTTAATGAAAAACTGTTTTTT. It yields the protein CASSSLPPGLVNEKLFF.

This clone was detected a few times. The chain couples TRBV6-4 to TRBJ1-1; a weak D match, TRBD1 (5 bases). The CDR3 has 13 residues. Per germline, CDR1 MRHNA and CDR2 SNTAGT. V gave up 7 bases and J gave up 2 bases, with 11 bases separating them. The CDR3 loop reads CASKRDPNTEAFF. The CDR3 DNA reads TGTGCCAGCAAAAGGGACCCTAACACTGAAGCTTTCTTT.

This clone occurred a few times. This chain joins TRBV5-6 and TRBJ1-2, with 12 bases identical to TRBD1. From germline, CDR1 is SGHDT and CDR2 YYEEEE. The CDR3 runs 15 residues. V dropped 0 bases and J dropped 5; count of bases not matched to a gene: 2. The CDR3 DNA is TGTGCCAGCAGCTTGGGGGGACAGGGGGCGTATGGCTACACCTTC. The encoded protein is CASSLGGQGAYGYTF.

V and J are TRBV27 and TRBJ2-3, with 14 bases that match TRBD2. Germline assignment: CDR1 MNHEY and CDR2 SMNVEV (reference sequence). Trimming removed 5 bases from V and 3 bases from J; junction bases left unmatched: 4. The CDR3 has 16 amino acids. CDR3 bases: TGTGCCAGCAGTCGCCGGACTAGCGGGAGGACAGATACGCAGTATTTT. Protein: CASSRRTSGRTDTQYF.

This chain uses TRBV9 with TRBJ2-2; 14 nucleotides match TRBD2. The CDR3 sequence is 16 residues long. Germline V gene sequence: CDR1 SGDLS, CDR2 YYNGEE. J lost 5 bases, V lost 3 bases, and 3 bases had no gene match. DNA for the CDR3: TGTGCCAGCAGCGGACGGACTAGCGGGGGGACCGGGGAGCTGTTTTTT. Protein product: CASSGRTSGGTGELFF.

CDR3 protein: CASSPGLGVKTQYF. The CDR3 DNA reads as TGTGCCAGCAGCCCTGGACTAGGAGTGAAGACCCAGTACTTC. J is TRBJ2-5 and V is TRBV11-1; 7 bases align to TRBD2. Germline V CDR1 and CDR2: SGHAT, FQDESV (reference sequence). CDR3 size: 14 residues. J gave up 6 bases and V 5 bases, and 9 bases lay outside the gene matches.

This rearrangement joins TRBV7-2 to TRBJ2-1; D gene ambiguous. With 1 base removed from V and 15 bases from J, the gap between germline ends came to 16 bases. CDR1 SGHTA and CDR2 FQGNSA come from the germline V gene. This CDR3 is 13 amino acids long. The CDR3: CASSLVKEYQMFF. The CDR3 coding sequence is TGTGCCAGCAGCTTAGTTAAAGAGTACCAGATGTTCTTC.

The chain combines TRBV2 with TRBJ1-2; possible D gene TRBD1, 5 bases. Germline CDR1 and CDR2: SNHLY and FYNNEI. CDR3 size: 14 residues. V was trimmed by 7 bases and J by 13 bases, leaving 25 bases between them. CDR3 protein: CASTSFPSGTPTTF. As DNA, the CDR3 is TGTGCCAGCACCTCCTTCCCCTCCGGGACCCCTACCACCTTC.

The genes are TRBV18 and TRBJ2-3; D gene uncertain. Trimming left V 0 bases short and J 2 bases short, with 0 bases between. This CDR3 region has 12 residues. Germline CDR1 and CDR2: KGHSH and LQKENI. CDR3 sequence reads: CASSPPTDTQYF. CDR3 in DNA: TGTGCCAGCTCACCACCCACAGATACGCAGTATTTT. The full variable domain, rest sourced from reference TRBV18 and TRBJ2-3, is NAGVMQNPRHLVRRRGQEARLRCSPMKGHSHVYWYRQLPEEGLKFMVYLQKENIIDESGMPKERFSAEFPKEGPSILRIQQVVRGDSAAYFCASSPPTDTQYFGPGTRLTVL.

The chain combines TRBV7-9 with TRBJ2-1, with D possibly called TRBD1 or TRBD2 (6 bases each). The V gene's germline CDR1 is SEHNR and CDR2 FQNEAQ (reference sequence). V lost 5 bases and J lost 4, with 18 bases in between. This CDR3 is built from 16 residues. The CDR3 region has the DNA TGTGCCAGCAGCCCCGGGGGCCTGGTTTGGTACAATGAGCAGTTCTTC. Protein sequence: CASSPGGLVWYNEQFF.

This clone has only a few counts. V gene TRBV2 combines with J gene TRBJ2-1; possible D gene TRBD2, 6 bases. The CDR3 is 16 amino acids. Trimming removed 6 bases at V and 3 bases at J, with 18 bases between. Germline assignment: CDR1 SNHLY and CDR2 FYNNEI. The CDR3 bases are TGTGCCAGCAGGGACCGCTCCGGGACTCTCTACAATGAGCAGTTCTTC. Translated, it gives CASRDRSGTLYNEQFF.

This clone was picked up a small number of times. V usage is TRBV28 and J usage is TRBJ2-5, with 7 bases that match TRBD2. This CDR3 region has 16 residues. The V gene's germline CDR1 is MDHEN and CDR2 SYDVKM. V lost 1 base and J lost 3; bases outside the gene matches: 8. Here the CDR3 reads CASSLYVGREKETQYF. CDR3 nucleotides: TGTGCCAGCAGTTTATATGTAGGGAGGGAGAAAGAGACCCAGTACTTC.

This clone is medium-sized. J is TRBJ1-5 and V is TRBV6-6; D remains unclear. Between the trimmed V and J ends, which lost 5 bases and 5 bases, there was a span of 16 bases. This CDR3 has 15 amino acids. Germline V gene sequence: CDR1 MNHNY, CDR2 SVGAGI (reference sequence). CDR3 sequence (DNA): TGTGCCAGCAGTCCCCGGTCTGAGGCTCATCAGCCCCAGCATTTT. It specifies CASSPRSEAHQPQHF.

This chain connects TRBV5-1 to TRBJ1-2, with 7 bases that match TRBD1. Germline V lookup: CDR1 SGHRS, CDR2 YFSETQ. V lost 4 bases to trimming and J lost 4 bases; unmatched junction nucleotides: 7. The CDR3 consists of 14 residues. CDR3 residues: CASSPGRTGYGYTF. The CDR3 bases are TGCGCCAGCAGCCCCGGGCGGACAGGCTATGGCTACACCTTC.

The chain links TRBV9 to TRBJ2-1, with 9 bases that match TRBD2. The trim removed 4 bases at V and 2 bases at J, leaving 19 bases unmatched. The germline V gene encodes CDR1 SGDLS and CDR2 YYNGEE. The CDR3 sequence is 20 residues long. The CDR3 DNA sequence: TGTGCCAGCAGCCCCGACGGGGGCCCACTAGCGGGTACCACCTACAATGAGCAGTTCTTC. Its protein product is CASSPDGGPLAGTTYNEQFF. Supplemented by reference TRBV9 and TRBJ2-1, the full variable domain reads DSGVTQTPKHLITATGQRVTLRCSPRSGDLSVYWYQQSLDQGLQFLIQYYNGEERAKGNILERFSAQQFPDLHSELNLSSLELGDSALYFCASSPDGGPLAGTTYNEQFFGPGTRLTVL.

This chain uses TRBV7-9 with TRBJ2-3; 8 bases map to TRBD1. V shed 1 base, J shed 4 bases, and the junction held 7 bases outside the gene matches. CDR1 SEHNR and CDR2 FQNEAQ come from the germline V gene (reference sequence). The CDR3 sequence is 16 residues long. In nucleotides, the CDR3 is TGTGCCAGCAGCTTAGGAGGGACAGGAGGCGCAGATACGCAGTATTTT. It encodes CASSLGGTGGADTQYF.

This sequence joins TRBV19 and TRBJ1-5; D is uncertain. CDR3 size: 12 residues. The V end lost 5 bases, the J end lost 2 bases, and 4 bases lay between the germline ends. Germline loops: CDR1 LNHDA, CDR2 SQIVND (reference sequence). The CDR3 is CASSFGNQPQHF. CDR3 nucleotides: TGTGCCAGTAGTTTCGGCAATCAGCCCCAGCATTTT.

The V call is TRBV28, the J call TRBJ1-1; 10 nucleotides align to TRBD1. The length of the CDR3 is 16 residues. Germline trimming cut 5 bases from V and 7 bases from J; bases unmatched to any gene: 13. In germline, CDR1 is MDHEN, CDR2 SYDVKM. The CDR3 spells CASSQRQGASRNEAFF. In DNA, the CDR3 is TGTGCCAGCAGTCAAAGACAGGGGGCCTCGAGGAATGAAGCTTTCTTT.

The chain uses TRBV5-1 and TRBJ1-2, with a tentative D call TRBD1 (6 bases). Germline CDR1 SGHRS, CDR2 YFSETQ. The CDR3 sequence is 12 residues long. V lost 0 bases, J lost 8 bases, and 8 bases lay in between. CDR3 coding DNA: TGCGCCAGCAGCTTGGGAAGGGGGGGCTACACCTTC. Residues: CASSLGRGGYTF. Supplemented by reference TRBV5-1 and TRBJ1-2, the full variable domain reads KAGVTQTPRYLIKTRGQQVTLSCSPISGHRSVSWYQQTPGQGLQFLFEYFSETQRNKGNFPGRFSGRQFSNSRSEMNVSTLELGDSALYLCASSLGRGGYTFGSGTRLTVV.

This clone qualifies as large. V and J are TRBV4-2 and TRBJ2-5, with D perhaps TRBD1 or TRBD2 (5 bases each). Per the germline V gene, CDR1 is LGHNA and CDR2 is YNFKEQ. This CDR3 is built from 14 residues. The V and J ends lost 3 bases and 4 bases respectively, with 12 bases between them. The DNA of the CDR3 is TGTGCCAGCAGCCAGGGGCGGGTGGGAGAGACCCAGTACTTC. Its translation: CASSQGRVGETQYF.

This clone occurred a few times. V gene TRBV4-1 combines with J gene TRBJ1-6; D unresolved. Germline V gene data show CDR1 as MGHRA and CDR2 as YSYEKL. V was shortened by 1 base and J by 10 bases, with 8 bases between the two germline ends. The CDR3 totals 13 residues. This CDR3 reads CASSQANLSPLHF. CDR3 bases: TGCGCCAGCAGCCAAGCTAATCTCTCACCCCTCCACTTT.

This sequence joins TRBV19 and TRBJ1-1; no reliable D call. V was pared by 1 base and J by 6 bases, with 12 bases between. The length of the CDR3 is 14 residues. The germline gives CDR1 LNHDA, CDR2 SQIVND (reference sequence). CDR3 coding DNA: TGTGCCAGTAGTATAGGCAGTTCGCGCTCTGAAGCTTTCTTT. As protein: CASSIGSSRSEAFF.

This clone was seen more than once but under ten times. The rearrangement links TRBV27 to TRBJ1-2, with TRBD1 matching 10 bases. J gave up 7 bases and V 2 bases, and 4 bases lay outside the gene matches. CDR3 length: 14 residues. Germline values: CDR1 MNHEY, CDR2 SMNVEV (reference sequence). CDR3 nucleotides: TGTGCCAGCAGTTTAGACAGGGGGCTGGGTGGCTACACCTTC. This codes for CASSLDRGLGGYTF.

There are a few counts of this clone. The chain couples TRBV2 to TRBJ1-3; D is ambiguous. The germline V gene has CDR1 SNHLY and CDR2 FYNNEI. The V end lost 7 bases, the J end lost 1 base, and 8 bases lay between the germline ends. The CDR3 runs to 13 residues. The CDR3: CASTRVSGNTIYF. CDR3 nucleotides: TGTGCCAGCACAAGAGTTTCTGGAAACACCATATATTTT.

V usage is TRBV5-1 and J usage is TRBJ1-6; tentatively, D is TRBD1 (6 bases). In germline, CDR1 is SGHRS, CDR2 YFSETQ. V was cut by 3 bases and J by 4 bases, with 8 bases left in between. The CDR3 is made up of 14 amino acids. CDR3 DNA: TGCGCCAGCAGCTCGCAGGGGTATAATTCACCCCTCCACTTT. Encoded protein: CASSSQGYNSPLHF.